This T cell receptor (beta chain) was obtained from a study of spatial heterogeneity in lung cancer. Time point of the sample: sample taken at primary tumor resection. Without sorting, whole RNA was sequenced from tumor, nontumor lung or frozen PBMC. TCRdb redid the calling of the 5' RACE reads with MiXCR, one entry per CDR3 protein. Of about 25,000 distinct CDR3 sequences listed, 7% are singletons. This material consisted of PBMCs, taken at surgery. The source is a male donor with early-stage non-small cell lung cancer.

The CDR3 bases are TGTGCCTGGAGTGACCTAGCGGTGCCCACAGATACGCAGTATTTT. Translated, it gives CAWSDLAVPTDTQYF. The gene calls are TRBV30 and TRBJ2-3; TRBD2 matches 7 bases. Germline V gene sequence: CDR1 GTSNPN, CDR2 SVGIG (reference sequence). The ends lost 1 base at V and 2 bases at J; junction bases unmatched: 6. The CDR3 length is 15 residues.